This TCR beta chain originates from a study of response to subunit inactivated influenza vaccine. Regarding the study as a whole: Authors proposed each seasonal influenza vaccination draws in few new T cells.

One entry per CDR3 protein results from TCRdb running MiXCR on the RT-PCR reads. The sample contains 500,000 to 600,000 distinct CDR3 sequences, 7.6% of which appear only once. The CDR3 runs 15 residues. Trimming removed 0 bases from V and 8 bases from J; junction bases left unmatched: 5. From germline, CDR1 is SGHDN and CDR2 FVKESK. Concerning this clonotype itself: Its antigen is as yet unknown.

This sequence joins TRBV14 and TRBJ2-1, with 9 bases identical to TRBD2. This material consisted of PBMCs from blood, taken less than 25 months after vaccination. The source of this sequence is a man between 50 and 69 years old who received an inactivated influenza vaccine. CDR3 in amino acids: CASSQELAGFYEQFF. The CDR3 region has the DNA TGTGCCAGCAGCCAAGAGCTAGCGGGATTTTATGAGCAGTTCTTC.